This entry is about one T cell receptor (beta chain). The CDR3 is 15 amino acids. Between the trimmed V and J ends, which lost 5 bases and 5 bases, there was a span of 19 bases. The germline V gene encodes CDR1 MGHRA and CDR2 YSYEKL. The PCR had 60 Vbeta and 13 Jbeta primers. The assay was immunoSEQ multiplex PCR, and TCRdb's table has in-frame clones only and misses some. The table records about 61,000 clones, about 90% of them present only once. The data originate from a study of cytomegalovirus exposure and HLA in healthy donors. This chain uses TRBV4-1 with TRBJ2-7; D possibly corresponds to TRBD1 (5 bases). This clonotype was sampled from a man aged 30-40 years in good health and CMV-seropositive. The sequenced sample consisted of PBMCs. The chain's CDR3 is CASSATPREGHEQYF. The CDR3 DNA reads TGCGCCAGCAGCGCTACACCCAGGGAAGGACACGAGCAGTACTTC.